The clone carrying this T cell receptor beta chain was seen many times. This sample stems from a study of T cells in Graves' hyperthyroidism and ophthalmopathy. The germline V and J ends were trimmed by 4 bases and 0 bases, with 6 bases remaining between them. CDR1 LNHDA and CDR2 SQIVND come from the germline V gene (reference sequence). The CDR3 is made up of 13 amino acids. The source material, RNA transcripts, was used to amplify TCR beta CDR3 regions. The HTBI primer set drove a first-round RT-PCR of the TCR CDR3. TCRdb independently ran MiXCR on the multiplex PCR reads; one entry per CDR3 protein. The sample shows roughly 290,000 distinct CDR3 sequences, about 14% of them seen only once.

The sequenced material came from blood. The chain joins TRBV19 to TRBJ1-1; D remains ambiguous. The receptor was isolated from a woman in her 30s with Graves' hyperthyroidism that later progressed to Graves' ophthalmopathy. CDR3 sequence: CASSSTLNTEAFF. The DNA of the CDR3 is TGTGCCAGTAGTAGCACCCTGAACACTGAAGCTTTCTTT.